A selection of T cell receptor beta chains follows, all from one sample in a study of regulatory T cells in long-lasting Graves disease. Each CDR3 protein gets one entry after TCRdb re-called the multiplex PCR reads with MiXCR. This table holds about 430,000 distinct CDR3 sequences, roughly a fifth found once. The material sequenced was peripheral blood mononuclear cells (PBMCs), taken when the disease was refractory, from a patient treated with antithyroid drugs. The receptors derive from a female donor with Graves disease. The CDR3 runs from the conserved cysteine through the conserved F or W. The D gene is left open where the match is weak. Clone size is stated in some rows and not others, as once, few, many or a class when expanded.

V	J	size	D	DNA	CDR3
TRBV2	TRBJ2-7	many	NA	TGTGCCAGCAGTGAAGACAGTTATAGCGAGCAGTACTTC	CASSEDSYSEQYF
TRBV20-1	TRBJ2-1	NA	TRBD2	TGCAGGCCAACTAGCGGGCCCAATGAGCAGTTCTTC	CRPTSGPNEQFF
TRBV7-9	TRBJ2-5	few	NA	TGTGCCAGCAGCCCTCTAGGGGGGTTGGGCCAAGAGACCCAGTACTTC	CASSPLGGLGQETQYF
TRBV20-1	TRBJ1-1	many	NA	TGCAGTACCCTTAGGGGGAACAGAGAAGCTTTCTTT	CSTLRGNREAFF
TRBV28	TRBJ1-1	many	NA	TGTGCCAGCAGTGATGCTGAAGCTTTCTTT	CASSDAEAFF
TRBV27	TRBJ2-1	few	TRBD1	TGTGCCAGCAGTTTCTACAGGGGGATCGATGAGCAGTTCTTC	CASSFYRGIDEQFF
TRBV4-1	TRBJ2-7	NA	TRBD2	TGCGCCAGCAGCCAAGAAGGGGTAAGACTAGCGGGAGGCTACGAGCAGTACTTC	CASSQEGVRLAGGYEQYF
TRBV2	TRBJ2-1	many	NA	TGTGCCAGCACCCTGGGGCAGAACAATGAGCAGTTCTTC	CASTLGQNNEQFF
TRBV5-1	TRBJ1-3	many	NA	TGTGCCAGCAGCCCGGACAGTAGCTCTGGAAACACCATATATTTT	CASSPDSSSGNTIYF
TRBV24-1	TRBJ1-2	NA	NA	TGTGCCACCAGTGGGGGCTATAATGGCTACACCTTC	CATSGGYNGYTF
TRBV14	TRBJ2-7	few	NA	TGTGCCAGCAGCCGGGGATGGGGTTACGAGCAGTACTTC	CASSRGWGYEQYF
TRBV14	TRBJ2-7	many	NA	TGTGCCAGCAGCCTAGGGACATTAATCGAGCAGTACTTC	CASSLGTLIEQYF
TRBV2	TRBJ2-6	NA	NA	TGTGCCAGCCGGGAGGGACAGCTCTCTGGGGCCAACGTCCTGACTTTC	CASREGQLSGANVLTF
TRBV27	TRBJ2-1	NA	NA	TGTGCCAGCAGTCACCCCGCCGAAGCCTACAGTGAGCAGTTCTTC	CASSHPAEAYSEQFF
TRBV28	TRBJ1-1	NA	NA	TGTGCCAGCTCACCCCTGGAAATCCTTCCTAAGGGGTTCGGGGATGCTTTCTTT	CASSPLEILPKGFGDAFF
TRBV6-1	TRBJ2-6	many	TRBD1	TGTGCCAGCAGTGAGACAGGGGGCTCTGGGGCCAACGTCCTGACTTTC	CASSETGGSGANVLTF
TRBV27	TRBJ1-6	many	NA	TGTGCCAGCAGTTTCAGCCAGGCGGGCGGATCACCCCTCCACTTT	CASSFSQAGGSPLHF
TRBV29-1	TRBJ2-1	few	TRBD2	TGCAGTCCCCACTCCGGGGGGTTGCGGCCCAATGAGCAGTTCTTC	CSPHSGGLRPNEQFF
TRBV10-3	TRBJ2-2	few	NA	TGTGCCATCAGTGAGTCATTAAGGATTAGCGACGGGGAGCTGTTTTTT	CAISESLRISDGELFF
TRBV24-1	TRBJ2-7	NA	NA	TGTGCCACCAGTGATTTCGGGGTCGAGCAGTACTTC	CATSDFGVEQYF
TRBV2	TRBJ2-5	many	NA	TGTGCCAGCAAAGGACAGCCTTTGGAGACCCAGTACTTC	CASKGQPLETQYF
TRBV2	TRBJ1-1	many	NA	TGTGCCAGCAGTGATCAGGGCCTCACTGAAGCTTTCTTT	CASSDQGLTEAFF
TRBV5-6	TRBJ2-6	NA	NA	TGTGCCAGCAGCTCGGGACACCACTCTGGGGCCAACGTCCTGACTTTC	CASSSGHHSGANVLTF
TRBV30	TRBJ1-1	NA	TRBD1	TGTGCCTGGAGTGGGGGGGACAGACAGCAGATACTGAACACTGAAGCTTTCTTT	CAWSGGDRQQILNTEAFF
TRBV7-9	TRBJ1-2	NA	TRBD1	TGTGCCAGCAGCCAACGGGACAGGGGAGGCTACACCTTC	CASSQRDRGGYTF
TRBV13	TRBJ2-5	many	TRBD2	TGTGCCAGCGAAAGACTAGCGCGGCAAGAGACCCAGTACTTC	CASERLARQETQYF
TRBV28	TRBJ2-2	many	TRBD2	TGTGCCAGCACCTCCCTAGCGGGAGTCGACACCGGGGAGCTGTTTTTT	CASTSLAGVDTGELFF
TRBV19	TRBJ1-2	NA	NA	TGTGCCAGTAGTATTGTGGGGCAGAACTATGGCTACACCTTC	CASSIVGQNYGYTF
TRBV5-1	TRBJ2-5	NA	NA	TGCGCCAGCAGCACCCCGGAAGGGCTGGAGACCCAGTACTTC	CASSTPEGLETQYF
TRBV28	TRBJ2-7	many	NA	NA	CASSFFGQAYEQYF
TRBV28	TRBJ2-1	NA	TRBD2	TGTGCCATTTCACGGGAGGTATACAATGAGCAGTTCTTC	CAISREVYNEQFF
TRBV10-1	TRBJ1-1	many	NA	TGCGCCAGCAGCACCGACAGGTTGAACACTGAAGCTTTCTTT	CASSTDRLNTEAFF
TRBV20-1	TRBJ1-1	NA	NA	TGCAGTGCTGCCGGGCCAAAGAACACTGAAGCTTTCTTT	CSAAGPKNTEAFF
TRBV20-1	TRBJ2-5	NA	NA	TGCAGTGACGCAAAATGGGACCTAAAAAGGGAGACCCAGTACTTC	CSDAKWDLKRETQYF
TRBV28	TRBJ1-1	many	NA	TGTGCCACCCACGTGACACCTGCGCGGAAGAACACTGAAGCTTTCTTT	CATHVTPARKNTEAFF
TRBV9	TRBJ2-2	NA	TRBD1	TGTACCAGCAGCGTAGAGTCCCAGGGGGTCAGGGAGCTGTTTTTT	CTSSVESQGVRELFF
TRBV19	TRBJ2-2	few	TRBD2	TGTGCCAGTAGTATTAGGGCTAGCGGGAGGAGATCGAACACCGGGGAGCTGTTTTTT	CASSIRASGRRSNTGELFF
TRBV4-1	TRBJ2-7	NA	TRBD2	TGCGCCAGCAGCCAAGCAGGGACTAGCGACGAGCAGTACTTC	CASSQAGTSDEQYF
TRBV7-9	TRBJ2-2	NA	NA	TGTGCCAGCAGCCTGGAGGCCGGGCGGCGGGAGCTGTTTTTT	CASSLEAGRRELFF
TRBV29-1	TRBJ1-1	many	TRBD1	TGCAGCGTTGCGACAGGGGTGGGTTTCTTT	CSVATGVGFF
TRBV11-2	TRBJ2-1	NA	TRBD1	TGTGCCAGCAGCTTAGTTTGGACAGGGGGCGTTGGGAATGAGCAGTTCTTC	CASSLVWTGGVGNEQFF
TRBV28	TRBJ2-7	many	NA	TGTGCCAGCAGTTCCCCCCTGGCGGGAACCTACGAGCAGTACTTC	CASSSPLAGTYEQYF
TRBV12-3/TRBV12-4	TRBJ2-7	many	TRBD1	TGTGCCAGCAACCCGGGACAGGGGACCTACGAGCAGTACTTC	CASNPGQGTYEQYF